The clone carrying this T cell receptor beta chain has just one count. Measured with immunoSEQ multiplex PCR; TCRdb has only the in-frame clones, and not every one. The sample yields a few million clones, approximately 95% seen once. The data are from a study of shared clonotypes between healthy human individuals. Sequencing input: naive CD4+ T cells from PBMCs. Subset defined: CD45RA+ positively selected. This receptor was obtained from a man in his late teens or twenties in good health. Some clones in this sample may be carry-over from other donors' samples.

CDR3 nucleotide sequence: TGTGCCACCAGCGTCCGGGACAGGGCGAACTACGAGCAGTACTTC. It translates to CATSVRDRANYEQYF. The J gene is TRBJ2-7, the V gene TRBV15, with TRBD1 identical over 9 bases. The CDR3 is made up of 15 amino acids. The V segment lost 5 bases and the J segment 3 bases; nucleotides outside the gene matches: 8. Per germline, CDR1 LNHNV and CDR2 YYDKDF (reference sequence). The entire variable domain, with the rest obtained from reference TRBV15 and TRBJ2-7, is as follows: DAMVIQNPRYQVTQFGKPVTLSCSQTLNHNVMYWYQQKSSQAPKLLFHYYDKDFNNEADTPDNFQSRRPNTSFCFLDIRSPGLGDTAMYLCATSVRDRANYEQYFGPGTRLTVT.